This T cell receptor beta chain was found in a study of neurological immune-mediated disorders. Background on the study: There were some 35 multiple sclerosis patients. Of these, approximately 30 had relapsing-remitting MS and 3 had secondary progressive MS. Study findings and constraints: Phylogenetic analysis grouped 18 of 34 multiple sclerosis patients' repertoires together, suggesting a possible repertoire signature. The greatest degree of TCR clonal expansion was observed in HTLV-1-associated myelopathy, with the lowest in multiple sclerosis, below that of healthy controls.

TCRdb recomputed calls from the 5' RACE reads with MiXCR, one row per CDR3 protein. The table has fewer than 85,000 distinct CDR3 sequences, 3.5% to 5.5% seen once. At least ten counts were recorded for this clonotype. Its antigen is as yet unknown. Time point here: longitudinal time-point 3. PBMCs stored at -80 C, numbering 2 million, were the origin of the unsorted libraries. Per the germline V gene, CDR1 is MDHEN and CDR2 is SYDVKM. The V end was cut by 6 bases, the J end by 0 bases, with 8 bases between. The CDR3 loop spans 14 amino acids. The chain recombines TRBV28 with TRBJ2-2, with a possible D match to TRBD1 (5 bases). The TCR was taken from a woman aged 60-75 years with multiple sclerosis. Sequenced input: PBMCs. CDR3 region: CASRTQANTGELFF. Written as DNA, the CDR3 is TGTGCCAGCAGAACACAGGCGAACACCGGGGAGCTGTTTTTT.